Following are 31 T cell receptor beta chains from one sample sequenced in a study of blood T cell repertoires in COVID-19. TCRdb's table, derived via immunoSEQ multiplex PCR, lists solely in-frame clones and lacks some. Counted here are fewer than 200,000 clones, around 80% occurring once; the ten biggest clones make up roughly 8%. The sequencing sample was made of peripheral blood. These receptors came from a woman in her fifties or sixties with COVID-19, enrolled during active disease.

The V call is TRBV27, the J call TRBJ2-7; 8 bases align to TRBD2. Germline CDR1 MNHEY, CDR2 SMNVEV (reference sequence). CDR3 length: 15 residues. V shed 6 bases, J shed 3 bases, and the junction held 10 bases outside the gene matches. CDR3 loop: CASRTSEGAYYEQYF. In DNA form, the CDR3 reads TGTGCCAGCAGGACTAGCGAGGGAGCCTACTACGAGCAGTACTTC.

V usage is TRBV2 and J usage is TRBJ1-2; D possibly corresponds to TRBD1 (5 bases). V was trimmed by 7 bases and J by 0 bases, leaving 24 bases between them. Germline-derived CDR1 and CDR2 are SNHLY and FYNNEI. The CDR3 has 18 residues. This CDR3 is CASTQTGARRTANYGYTF. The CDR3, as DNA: TGTGCCAGCACCCAAACTGGGGCGAGAAGAACCGCTAACTATGGCTACACCTTC.

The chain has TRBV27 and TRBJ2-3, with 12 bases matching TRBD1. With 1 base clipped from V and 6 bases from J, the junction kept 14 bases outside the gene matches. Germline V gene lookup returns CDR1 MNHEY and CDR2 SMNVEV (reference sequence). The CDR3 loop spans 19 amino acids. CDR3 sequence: CASSLFAGDRDRGPDTQYF. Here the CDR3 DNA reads TGTGCCAGCAGTTTATTCGCGGGGGACCGGGACAGGGGGCCTGATACGCAGTATTTT.

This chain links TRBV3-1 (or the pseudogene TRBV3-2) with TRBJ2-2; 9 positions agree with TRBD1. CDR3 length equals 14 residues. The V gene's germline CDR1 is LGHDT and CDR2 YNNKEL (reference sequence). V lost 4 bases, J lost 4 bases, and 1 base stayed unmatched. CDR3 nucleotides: TGTGCCAGCAGCCGACAGGGGGGCACCGGGGAGCTGTTTTTT. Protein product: CASSRQGGTGELFF.

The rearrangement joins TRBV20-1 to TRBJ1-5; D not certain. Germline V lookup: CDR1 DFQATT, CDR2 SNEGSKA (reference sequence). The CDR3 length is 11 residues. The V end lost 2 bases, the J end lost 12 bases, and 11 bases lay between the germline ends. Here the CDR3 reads CSARLGVHQHF. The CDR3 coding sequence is TGCAGTGCTAGACTCGGGGTACACCAGCATTTT.

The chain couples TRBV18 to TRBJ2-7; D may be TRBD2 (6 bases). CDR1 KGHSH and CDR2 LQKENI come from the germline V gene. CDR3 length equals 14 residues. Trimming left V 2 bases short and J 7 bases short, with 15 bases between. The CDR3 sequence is CASSPGGNMIEQYF. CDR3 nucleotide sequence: TGTGCCAGCTCACCAGGAGGGAACATGATAGAGCAGTACTTC.

The CDR3 protein is CASSRAGPQRGLEAFF. DNA for the CDR3: TGTGCCAGCAGCCGGGCGGGGCCCCAGAGAGGACTTGAAGCTTTCTTT. The genes are TRBV28 and TRBJ1-1, with D tentatively TRBD1 (5 bases). With 6 bases removed from V and 7 bases from J, the gap between germline ends came to 24 bases. The CDR3 has 16 residues. CDR1 and CDR2 from the germline V gene are MDHEN and SYDVKM.

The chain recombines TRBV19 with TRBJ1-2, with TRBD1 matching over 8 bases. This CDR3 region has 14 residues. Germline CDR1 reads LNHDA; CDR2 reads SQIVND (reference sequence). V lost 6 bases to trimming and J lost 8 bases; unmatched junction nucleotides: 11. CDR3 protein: CASSTDRGLGGYTF. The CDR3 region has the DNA TGTGCCAGTAGCACCGACAGGGGCCTAGGGGGCTACACCTTC.

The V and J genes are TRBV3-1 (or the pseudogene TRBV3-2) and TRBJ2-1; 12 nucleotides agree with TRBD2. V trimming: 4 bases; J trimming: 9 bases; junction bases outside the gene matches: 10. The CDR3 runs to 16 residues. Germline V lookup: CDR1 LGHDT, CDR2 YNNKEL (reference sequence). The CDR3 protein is CASSRRRTSGDSEQFF. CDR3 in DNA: TGTGCCAGCAGCCGAAGGCGGACTAGCGGGGATAGTGAGCAGTTCTTC.

This chain's CDR3 is CASSQDRRTVTKETQYF. Here the CDR3 DNA reads TGCGCCAGCAGCCAAGATAGACGGACAGTCACCAAAGAGACCCAGTACTTC. The V and J genes are TRBV4-1 and TRBJ2-5; tentatively, D is TRBD1 (6 bases). Trimming took 0 bases from V and 3 from J, leaving 17 bases between them. CDR3 length equals 17 residues. The germline V gene encodes CDR1 MGHRA and CDR2 YSYEKL.

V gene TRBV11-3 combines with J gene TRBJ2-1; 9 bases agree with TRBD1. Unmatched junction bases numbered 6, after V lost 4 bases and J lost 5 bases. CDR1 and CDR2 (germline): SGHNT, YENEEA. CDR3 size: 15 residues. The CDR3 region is CASSSRDRANNEQFF. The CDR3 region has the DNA TGTGCCAGCAGCTCCCGGGACAGGGCGAACAATGAGCAGTTCTTC.

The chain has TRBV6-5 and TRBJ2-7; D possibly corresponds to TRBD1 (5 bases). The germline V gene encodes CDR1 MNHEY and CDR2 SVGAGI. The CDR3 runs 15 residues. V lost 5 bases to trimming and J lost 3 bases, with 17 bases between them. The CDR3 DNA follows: TGTGCCAGCAGTCCCCCCGAGGCAGGGATCTACGAGCAGTACTTC. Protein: CASSPPEAGIYEQYF.

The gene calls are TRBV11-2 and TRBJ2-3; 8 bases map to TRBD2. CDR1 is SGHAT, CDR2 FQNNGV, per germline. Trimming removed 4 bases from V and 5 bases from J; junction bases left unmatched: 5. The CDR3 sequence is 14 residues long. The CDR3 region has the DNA TGTGCCAGCAGCTCCATAGCGGGAAGAGATACGCAGTATTTT. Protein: CASSSIAGRDTQYF.

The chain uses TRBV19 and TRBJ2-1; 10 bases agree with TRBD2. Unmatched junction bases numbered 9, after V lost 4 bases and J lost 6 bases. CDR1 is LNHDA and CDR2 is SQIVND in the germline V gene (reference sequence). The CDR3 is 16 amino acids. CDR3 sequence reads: CASSKASGSAGNEQFF. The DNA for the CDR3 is TGTGCCAGTAGTAAGGCTAGCGGGAGCGCGGGCAATGAGCAGTTCTTC.

The CDR3: CASSLGSGGAHTGELFF. CDR3 nucleotide sequence: TGCGCCAGCAGCTTGGGGAGCGGGGGGGCGCACACCGGGGAGCTGTTTTTT. This chain joins TRBV5-1 and TRBJ2-2, with TRBD2 identical over 10 bases. The CDR3 spans 17 residues. Germline CDR1 and CDR2: SGHRS and YFSETQ. Trimming removed 0 bases from V and 3 bases from J; junction bases left unmatched: 5.

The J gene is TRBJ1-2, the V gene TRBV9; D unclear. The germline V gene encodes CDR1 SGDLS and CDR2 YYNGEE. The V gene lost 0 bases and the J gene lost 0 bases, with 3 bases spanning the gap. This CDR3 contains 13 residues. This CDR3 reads CASSVDTNYGYTF. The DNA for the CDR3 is TGTGCCAGCAGCGTAGATACTAACTATGGCTACACCTTC. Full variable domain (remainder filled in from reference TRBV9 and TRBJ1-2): DSGVTQTPKHLITATGQRVTLRCSPRSGDLSVYWYQQSLDQGLQFLIQYYNGEERAKGNILERFSAQQFPDLHSELNLSSLELGDSALYFCASSVDTNYGYTFGSGTRLTVV.

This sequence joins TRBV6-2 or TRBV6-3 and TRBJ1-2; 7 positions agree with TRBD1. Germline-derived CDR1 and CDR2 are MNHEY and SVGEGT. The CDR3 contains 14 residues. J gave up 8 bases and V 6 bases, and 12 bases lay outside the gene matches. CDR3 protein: CASSRLTGPLGYTF. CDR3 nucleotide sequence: TGTGCCAGCAGCCGATTGACAGGGCCGTTGGGCTACACCTTC.

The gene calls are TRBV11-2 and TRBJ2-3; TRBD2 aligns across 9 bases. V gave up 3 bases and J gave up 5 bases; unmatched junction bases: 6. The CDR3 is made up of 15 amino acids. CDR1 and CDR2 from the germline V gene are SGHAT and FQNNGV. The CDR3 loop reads CASSFNAGGLDTQYF. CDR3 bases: TGTGCCAGCAGCTTCAATGCGGGGGGGTTAGATACGCAGTATTTT.

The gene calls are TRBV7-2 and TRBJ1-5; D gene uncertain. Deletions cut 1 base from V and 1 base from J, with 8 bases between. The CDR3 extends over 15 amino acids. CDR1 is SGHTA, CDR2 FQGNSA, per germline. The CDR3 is CASSLGGGSNQPQHF. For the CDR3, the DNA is TGTGCCAGCAGCTTAGGCGGAGGGAGCAATCAGCCCCAGCATTTT. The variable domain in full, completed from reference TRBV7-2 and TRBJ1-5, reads GAGVSQSPSNKVTEKGKDVELRCDPISGHTALYWYRQSLGQGLEFLIYFQGNSAPDKSGLPSDRFSAERTGGSVSTLTIQRTQQEDSAVYLCASSLGGGSNQPQHFGDGTRLSIL.

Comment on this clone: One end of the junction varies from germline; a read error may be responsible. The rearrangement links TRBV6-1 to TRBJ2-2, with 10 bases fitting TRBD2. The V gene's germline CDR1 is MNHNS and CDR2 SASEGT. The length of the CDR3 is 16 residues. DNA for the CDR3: TGTGCCAGCAGTCAAGCGGGAGGGGCGGGGACCGGGGAGCTGTTTTTT. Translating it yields CASSQAGGAGTGELFF.

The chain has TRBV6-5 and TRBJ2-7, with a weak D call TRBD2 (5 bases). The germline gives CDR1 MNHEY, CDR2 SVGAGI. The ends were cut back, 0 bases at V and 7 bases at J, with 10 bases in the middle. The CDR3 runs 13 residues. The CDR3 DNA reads TGTGCCAGCAGTTACTCGACGACGGGGGAGCAGTACTTC. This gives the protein CASSYSTTGEQYF.

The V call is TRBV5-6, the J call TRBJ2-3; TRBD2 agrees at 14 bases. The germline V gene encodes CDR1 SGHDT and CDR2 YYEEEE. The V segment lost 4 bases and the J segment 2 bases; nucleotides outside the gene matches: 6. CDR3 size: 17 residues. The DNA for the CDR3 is TGTGCCAGCAGCCTCGGGACTAGCGGGGGATACACAGATACGCAGTATTTT. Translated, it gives CASSLGTSGGYTDTQYF.

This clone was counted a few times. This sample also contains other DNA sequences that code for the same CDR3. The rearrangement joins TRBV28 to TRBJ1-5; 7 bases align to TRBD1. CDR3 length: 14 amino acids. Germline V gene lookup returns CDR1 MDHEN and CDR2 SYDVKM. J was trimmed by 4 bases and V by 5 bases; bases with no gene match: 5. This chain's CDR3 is CASSLGQVNQPQHF. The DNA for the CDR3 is TGTGCCAGCAGTCTCGGACAGGTAAATCAGCCCCAGCATTTT.

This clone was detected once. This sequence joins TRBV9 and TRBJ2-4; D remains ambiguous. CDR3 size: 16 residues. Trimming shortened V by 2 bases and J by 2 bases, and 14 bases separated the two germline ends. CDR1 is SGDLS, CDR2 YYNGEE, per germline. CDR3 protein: CASSVQHAGSKNIQYF. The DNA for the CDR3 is TGTGCCAGCAGCGTCCAGCATGCCGGGTCCAAAAACATTCAGTACTTC.

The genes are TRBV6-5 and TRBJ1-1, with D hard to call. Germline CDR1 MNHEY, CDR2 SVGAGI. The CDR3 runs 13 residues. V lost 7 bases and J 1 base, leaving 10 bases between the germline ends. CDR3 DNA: TGTGCCAGCAACGTCAGGTGGAACACTGAAGCTTTCTTT. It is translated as CASNVRWNTEAFF.

CDR3 sequence reads: CASSALYLNEQYF. CDR3 nucleotide sequence: TGTGCCAGCAGCGCCCTCTACCTGAACGAGCAGTACTTC. This chain uses TRBV7-2 with TRBJ2-7; D not certain. With 5 bases removed from V and 5 bases from J, the gap between germline ends came to 13 bases. CDR3 size: 13 residues. Germline V gives CDR1 SGHTA, CDR2 FQGNSA. Full variable domain (rest looked up from reference TRBV7-2 and TRBJ2-7): GAGVSQSPSNKVTEKGKDVELRCDPISGHTALYWYRQSLGQGLEFLIYFQGNSAPDKSGLPSDRFSAERTGGSVSTLTIQRTQQEDSAVYLCASSALYLNEQYFGPGTRLTVT.

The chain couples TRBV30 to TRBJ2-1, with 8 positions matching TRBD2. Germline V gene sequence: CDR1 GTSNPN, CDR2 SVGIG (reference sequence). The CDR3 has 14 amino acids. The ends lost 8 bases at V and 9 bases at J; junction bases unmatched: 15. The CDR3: CALTLAAQAREQFF. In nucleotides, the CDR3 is TGTGCCCTCACACTAGCGGCCCAGGCCCGTGAGCAGTTCTTC.

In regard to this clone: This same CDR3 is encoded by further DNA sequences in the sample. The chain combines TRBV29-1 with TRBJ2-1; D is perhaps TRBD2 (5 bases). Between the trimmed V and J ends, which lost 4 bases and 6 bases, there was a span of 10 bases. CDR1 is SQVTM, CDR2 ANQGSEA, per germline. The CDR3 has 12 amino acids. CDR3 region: CSVAASRNEQFF. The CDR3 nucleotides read TGCAGCGTTGCGGCTAGCCGCAATGAGCAGTTCTTC.

The CDR3 region has the DNA TGTGCCAGCAGCCAAGCGACGGGTAGCAATCAGCCCCAGCATTTT. Residues: CASSQATGSNQPQHF. The rearrangement links TRBV4-2 to TRBJ1-5, with no clear D. Germline V gene lookup returns CDR1 LGHNA and CDR2 YNFKEQ. The CDR3 extends over 15 amino acids. The germline V and J ends were trimmed by 1 base and 0 bases, with 7 bases remaining between them.

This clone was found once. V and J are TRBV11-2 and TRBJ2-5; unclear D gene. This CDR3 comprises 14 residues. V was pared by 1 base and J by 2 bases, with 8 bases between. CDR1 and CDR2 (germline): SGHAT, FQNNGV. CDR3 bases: TGTGCCAGCAGCTTAGGATTCGGGCAAGAGACCCAGTACTTC. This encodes CASSLGFGQETQYF.

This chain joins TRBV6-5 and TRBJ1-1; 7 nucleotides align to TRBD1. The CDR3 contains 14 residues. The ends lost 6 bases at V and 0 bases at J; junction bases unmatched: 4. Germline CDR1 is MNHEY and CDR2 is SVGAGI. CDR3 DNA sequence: TGTGCCAGCAGGAAGACAGGGTTGAACACTGAAGCTTTCTTT. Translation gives CASRKTGLNTEAFF.